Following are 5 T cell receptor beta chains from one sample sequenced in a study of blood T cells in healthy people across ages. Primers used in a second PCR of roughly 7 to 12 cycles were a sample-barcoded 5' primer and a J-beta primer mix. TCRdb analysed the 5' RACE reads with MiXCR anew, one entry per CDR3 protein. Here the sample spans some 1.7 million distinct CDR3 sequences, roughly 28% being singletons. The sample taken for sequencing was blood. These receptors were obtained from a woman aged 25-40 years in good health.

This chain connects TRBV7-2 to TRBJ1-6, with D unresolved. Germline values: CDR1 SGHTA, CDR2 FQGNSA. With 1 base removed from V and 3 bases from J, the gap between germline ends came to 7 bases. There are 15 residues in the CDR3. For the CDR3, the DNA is TGTGCCAGCAGCTTAGAACGGGTCTATAATTCACCCCTCCACTTT. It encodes CASSLERVYNSPLHF.

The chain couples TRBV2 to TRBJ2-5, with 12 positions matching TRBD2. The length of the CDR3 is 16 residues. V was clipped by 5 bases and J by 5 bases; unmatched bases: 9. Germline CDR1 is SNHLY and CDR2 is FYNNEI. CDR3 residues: CASSSGLAGSRETQYF. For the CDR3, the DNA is TGTGCCAGCAGTTCCGGACTAGCGGGAAGCAGGGAGACCCAGTACTTC.

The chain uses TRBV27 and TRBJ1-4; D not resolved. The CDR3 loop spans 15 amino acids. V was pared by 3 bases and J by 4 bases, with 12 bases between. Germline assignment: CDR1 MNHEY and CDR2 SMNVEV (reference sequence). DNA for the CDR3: TGTGCCAGCAGTTTGGAGCACAGACTTAATGAAAAACTGTTTTTT. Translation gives CASSLEHRLNEKLFF.

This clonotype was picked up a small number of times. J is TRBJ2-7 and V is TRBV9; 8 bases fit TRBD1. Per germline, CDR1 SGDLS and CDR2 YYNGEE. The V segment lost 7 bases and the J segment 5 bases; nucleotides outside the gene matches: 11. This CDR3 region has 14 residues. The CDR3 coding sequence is TGTGCCAGCGGGGGTGGACAGGGTCGCGACGAGCAGTACTTC. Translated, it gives CASGGGQGRDEQYF.

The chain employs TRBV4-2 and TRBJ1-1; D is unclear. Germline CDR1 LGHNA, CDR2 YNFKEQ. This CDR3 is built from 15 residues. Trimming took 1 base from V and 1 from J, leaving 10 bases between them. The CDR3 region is CASSQVLTENTEAFF. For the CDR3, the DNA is TGTGCCAGCAGCCAAGTCCTCACAGAGAACACTGAAGCTTTCTTT.